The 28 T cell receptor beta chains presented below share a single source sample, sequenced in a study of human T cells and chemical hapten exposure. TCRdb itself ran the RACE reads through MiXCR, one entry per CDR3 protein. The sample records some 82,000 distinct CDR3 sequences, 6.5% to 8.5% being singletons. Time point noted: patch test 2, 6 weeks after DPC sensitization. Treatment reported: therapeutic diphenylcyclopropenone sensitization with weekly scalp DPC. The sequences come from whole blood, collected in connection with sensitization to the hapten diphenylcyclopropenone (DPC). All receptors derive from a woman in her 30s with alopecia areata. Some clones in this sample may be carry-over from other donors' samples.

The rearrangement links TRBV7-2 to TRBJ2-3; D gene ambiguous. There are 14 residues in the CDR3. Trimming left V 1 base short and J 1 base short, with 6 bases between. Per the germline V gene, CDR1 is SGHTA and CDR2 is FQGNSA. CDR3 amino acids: CASSLDVGTDTQYF. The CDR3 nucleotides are TGTGCCAGCAGCTTAGATGTTGGCACAGATACGCAGTATTTT.

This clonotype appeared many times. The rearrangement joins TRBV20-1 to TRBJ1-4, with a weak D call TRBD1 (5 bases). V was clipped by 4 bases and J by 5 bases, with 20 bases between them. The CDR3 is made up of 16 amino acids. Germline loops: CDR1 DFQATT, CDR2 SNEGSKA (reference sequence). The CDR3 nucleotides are TGCAGTGCTAAAGAAGGAGGTTCGGGACGAAATGAAAAACTGTTTTTT. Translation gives CSAKEGGSGRNEKLFF.

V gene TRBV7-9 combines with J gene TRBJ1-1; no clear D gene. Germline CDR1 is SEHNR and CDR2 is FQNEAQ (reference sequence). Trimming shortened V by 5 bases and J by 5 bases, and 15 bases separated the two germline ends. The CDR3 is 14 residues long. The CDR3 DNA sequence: TGTGCCAGCAGCCCCCGGGAGGGAGGGACTGAAGCTTTCTTT. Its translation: CASSPREGGTEAFF.

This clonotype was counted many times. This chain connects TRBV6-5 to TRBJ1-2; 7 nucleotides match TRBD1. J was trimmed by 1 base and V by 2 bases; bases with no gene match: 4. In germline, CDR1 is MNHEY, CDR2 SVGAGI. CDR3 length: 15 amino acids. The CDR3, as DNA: TGTGCCAGCAGTTACGGGACAGCCTTTAACTATGGCTACACCTTC. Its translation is CASSYGTAFNYGYTF.

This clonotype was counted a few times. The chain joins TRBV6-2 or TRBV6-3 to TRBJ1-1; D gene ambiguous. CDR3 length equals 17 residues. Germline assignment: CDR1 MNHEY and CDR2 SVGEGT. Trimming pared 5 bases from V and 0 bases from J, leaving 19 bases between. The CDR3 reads CASSAQTANPMNTEAFF. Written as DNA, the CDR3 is TGTGCCAGCAGTGCACAAACAGCGAACCCGATGAACACTGAAGCTTTCTTT.

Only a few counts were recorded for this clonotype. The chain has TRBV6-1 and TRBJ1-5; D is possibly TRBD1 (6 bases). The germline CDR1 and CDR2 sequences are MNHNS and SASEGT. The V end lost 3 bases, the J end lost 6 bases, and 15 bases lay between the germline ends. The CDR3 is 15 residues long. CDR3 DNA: TGTGCCAGCAGTGAGAGAGGGGGTCCGGCTCAGCCCCAGCATTTT. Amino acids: CASSERGGPAQPQHF.

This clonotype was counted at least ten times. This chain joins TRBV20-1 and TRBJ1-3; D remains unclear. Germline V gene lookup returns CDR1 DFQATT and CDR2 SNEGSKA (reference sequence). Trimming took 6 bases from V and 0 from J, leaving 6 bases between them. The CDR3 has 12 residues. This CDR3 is CSALISGNTIYF. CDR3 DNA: TGCAGTGCGCTAATCTCTGGAAACACCATATATTTT.

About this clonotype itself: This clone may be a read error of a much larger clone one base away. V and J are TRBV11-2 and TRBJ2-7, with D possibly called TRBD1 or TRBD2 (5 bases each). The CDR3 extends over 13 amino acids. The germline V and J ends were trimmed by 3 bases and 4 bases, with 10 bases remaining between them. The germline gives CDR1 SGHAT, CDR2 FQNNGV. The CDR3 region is CASSLGTTYEQYF. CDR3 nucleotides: TGTGCCAGCAGCTTGGGGACGACATACGAGCAGTACTTC.

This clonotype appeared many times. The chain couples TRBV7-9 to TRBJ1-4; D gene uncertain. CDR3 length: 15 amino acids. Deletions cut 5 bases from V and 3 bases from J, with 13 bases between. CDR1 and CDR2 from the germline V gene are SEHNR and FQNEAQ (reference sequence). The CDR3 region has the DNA TGTGCCAGCAGCGAACCGAGACAAGCTAATGAAAAACTGTTTTTT. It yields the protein CASSEPRQANEKLFF. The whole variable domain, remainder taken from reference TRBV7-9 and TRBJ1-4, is DTGVSQNPRHKITKRGQNVTFRCDPISEHNRLYWYRQTLGQGPEFLTYFQNEAQLEKSRLLSDRFSAERPKGSFSTLEIQRTEQGDSAMYLCASSEPRQANEKLFFGSGTQLSVL.

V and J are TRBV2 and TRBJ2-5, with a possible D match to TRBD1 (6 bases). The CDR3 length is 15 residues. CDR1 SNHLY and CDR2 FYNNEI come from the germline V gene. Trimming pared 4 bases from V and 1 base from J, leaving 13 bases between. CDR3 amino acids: CASSALGAPQETQYF. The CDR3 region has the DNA TGTGCCAGCAGTGCTTTGGGGGCGCCCCAAGAGACCCAGTACTTC.

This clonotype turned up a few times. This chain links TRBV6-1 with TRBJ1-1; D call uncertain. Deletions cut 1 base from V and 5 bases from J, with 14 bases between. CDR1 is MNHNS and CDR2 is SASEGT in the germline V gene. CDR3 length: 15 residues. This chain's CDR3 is CASSEGSRVPTEAFF. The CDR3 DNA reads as TGTGCCAGCAGTGAAGGGTCTCGGGTGCCAACTGAAGCTTTCTTT.

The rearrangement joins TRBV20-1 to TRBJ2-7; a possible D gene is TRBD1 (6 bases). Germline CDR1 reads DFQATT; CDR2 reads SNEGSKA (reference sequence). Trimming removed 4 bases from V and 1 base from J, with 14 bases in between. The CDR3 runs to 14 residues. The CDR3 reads CSAMGLTGSYEQYF. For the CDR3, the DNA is TGCAGTGCTATGGGGTTGACAGGATCCTACGAGCAGTACTTC.

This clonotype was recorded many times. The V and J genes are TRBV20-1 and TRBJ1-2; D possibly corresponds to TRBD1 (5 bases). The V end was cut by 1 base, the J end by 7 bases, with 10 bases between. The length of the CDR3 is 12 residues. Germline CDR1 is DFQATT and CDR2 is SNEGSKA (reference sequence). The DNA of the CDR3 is TGCAGTGCTAGAGGAGATGACAGTGGCTACACCTTC. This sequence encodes CSARGDDSGYTF.

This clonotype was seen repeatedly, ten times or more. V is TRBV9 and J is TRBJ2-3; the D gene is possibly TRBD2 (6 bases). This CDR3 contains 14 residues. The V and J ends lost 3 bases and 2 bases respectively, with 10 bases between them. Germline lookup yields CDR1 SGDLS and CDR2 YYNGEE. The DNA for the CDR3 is TGTGCCAGCAGCGCGTGGGGGGACACAGATACGCAGTATTTT. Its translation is CASSAWGDTDTQYF.

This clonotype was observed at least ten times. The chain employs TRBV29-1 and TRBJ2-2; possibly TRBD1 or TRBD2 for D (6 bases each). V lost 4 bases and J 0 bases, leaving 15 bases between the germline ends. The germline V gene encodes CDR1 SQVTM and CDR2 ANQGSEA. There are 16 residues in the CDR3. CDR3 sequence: CSVVTFGGPNTGELFF. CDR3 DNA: TGCAGCGTTGTCACTTTCGGGGGCCCGAACACCGGGGAGCTGTTTTTT.

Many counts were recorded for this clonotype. In nucleotides, the CDR3 is TGTGCCAGCAGTTTGGTACAGACATTCACAGATACGCAGTATTTT. The encoded protein is CASSLVQTFTDTQYF. The V and J genes are TRBV28 and TRBJ2-3; D remains ambiguous. Germline V gene data show CDR1 as MDHEN and CDR2 as SYDVKM. CDR3 length: 15 residues. V lost 3 bases and J lost 2, with 12 bases in between.

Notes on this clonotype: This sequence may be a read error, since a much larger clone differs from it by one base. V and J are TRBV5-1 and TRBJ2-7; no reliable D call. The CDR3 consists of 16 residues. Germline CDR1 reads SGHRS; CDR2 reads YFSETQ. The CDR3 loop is CPSSLTGSPGFYEQYF. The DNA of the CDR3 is TGCCCCAGCAGCTTAACCGGGTCACCTGGCTTCTACGAGCAGTACTTC.

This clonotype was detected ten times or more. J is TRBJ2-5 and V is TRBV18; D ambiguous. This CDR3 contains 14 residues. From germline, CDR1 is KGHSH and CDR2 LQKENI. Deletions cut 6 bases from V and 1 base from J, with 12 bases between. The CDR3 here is CASSAGRVQETQYF. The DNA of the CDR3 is TGTGCCAGCTCCGCCGGAAGGGTCCAAGAGACCCAGTACTTC.

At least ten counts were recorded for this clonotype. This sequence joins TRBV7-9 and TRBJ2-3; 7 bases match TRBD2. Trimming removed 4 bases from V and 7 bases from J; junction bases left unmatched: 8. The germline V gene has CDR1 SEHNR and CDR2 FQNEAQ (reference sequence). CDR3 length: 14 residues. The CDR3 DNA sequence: TGTGCCAGCAGCTCCTCCGGGACTACAAATACGCAGTATTTT. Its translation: CASSSSGTTNTQYF.

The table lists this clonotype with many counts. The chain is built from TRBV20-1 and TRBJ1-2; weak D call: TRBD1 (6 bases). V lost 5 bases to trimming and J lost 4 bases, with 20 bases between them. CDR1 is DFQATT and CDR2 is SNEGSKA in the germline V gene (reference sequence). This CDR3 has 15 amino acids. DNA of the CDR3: TGCAGTGCTCCAGAAACCCCTGACAGGCGCTATGGCTACACCTTC. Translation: CSAPETPDRRYGYTF.

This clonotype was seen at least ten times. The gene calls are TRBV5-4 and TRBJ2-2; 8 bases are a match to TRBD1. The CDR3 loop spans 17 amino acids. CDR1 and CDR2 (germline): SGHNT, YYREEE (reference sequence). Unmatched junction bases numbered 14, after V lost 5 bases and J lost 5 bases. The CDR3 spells CASRPRSQGAQTGELFF. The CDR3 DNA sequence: TGTGCCAGCAGACCGCGTTCTCAGGGGGCGCAGACCGGGGAGCTGTTTTTT.

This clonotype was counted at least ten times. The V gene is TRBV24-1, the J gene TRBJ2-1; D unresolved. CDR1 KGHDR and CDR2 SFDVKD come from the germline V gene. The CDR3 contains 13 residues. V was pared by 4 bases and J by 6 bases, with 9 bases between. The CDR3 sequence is CATSELGSNEQFF. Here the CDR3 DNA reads TGTGCCACCAGTGAATTGGGATCCAATGAGCAGTTCTTC.

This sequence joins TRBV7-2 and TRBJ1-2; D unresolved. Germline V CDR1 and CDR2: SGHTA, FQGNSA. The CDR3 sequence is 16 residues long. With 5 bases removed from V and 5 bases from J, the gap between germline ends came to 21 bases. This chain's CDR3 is CASSPNPYVQKYGYTF. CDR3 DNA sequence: TGTGCCAGCAGCCCAAACCCCTACGTACAAAAATATGGCTACACCTTC.

CDR3 nucleotide sequence: TGTGCCAGCAGTCTCCCCGGGACAGGGACCGGGGATGGCTACACCTTC. Its translation is CASSLPGTGTGDGYTF. V usage is TRBV25-1 and J usage is TRBJ1-2; 9 nucleotides match TRBD1. The length of the CDR3 is 16 residues. Trimming took 5 bases from V and 6 from J; bases not matched to a gene: 13. Germline V gene data show CDR1 as MGHDK and CDR2 as SYGVNS.

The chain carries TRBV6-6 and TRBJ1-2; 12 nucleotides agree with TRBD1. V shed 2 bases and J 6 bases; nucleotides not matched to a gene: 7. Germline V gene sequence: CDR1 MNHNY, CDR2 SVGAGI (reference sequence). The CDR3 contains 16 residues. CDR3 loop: CASSYVGQGAINGYTF. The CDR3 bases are TGTGCCAGCAGTTACGTGGGACAGGGGGCGATAAATGGCTACACCTTC.

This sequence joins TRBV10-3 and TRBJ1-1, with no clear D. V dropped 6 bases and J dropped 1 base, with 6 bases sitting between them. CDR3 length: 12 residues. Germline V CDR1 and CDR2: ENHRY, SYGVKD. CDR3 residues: CAISPENTEAFF. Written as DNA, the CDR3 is TGTGCCATCAGCCCCGAGAACACTGAAGCTTTCTTT.

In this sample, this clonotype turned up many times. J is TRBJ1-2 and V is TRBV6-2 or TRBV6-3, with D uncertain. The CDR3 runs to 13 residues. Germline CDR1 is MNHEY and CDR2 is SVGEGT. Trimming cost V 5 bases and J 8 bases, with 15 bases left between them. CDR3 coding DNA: TGTGCCAGCAGTCTCCCTCATCAGACAGGCTACACCTTC. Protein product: CASSLPHQTGYTF.

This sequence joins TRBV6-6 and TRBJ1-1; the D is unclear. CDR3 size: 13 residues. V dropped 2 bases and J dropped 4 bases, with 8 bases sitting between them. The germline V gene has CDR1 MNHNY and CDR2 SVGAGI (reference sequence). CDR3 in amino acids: CASSYPRSTEAFF. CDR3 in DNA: TGTGCCAGCAGTTACCCCCGGAGCACTGAAGCTTTCTTT.